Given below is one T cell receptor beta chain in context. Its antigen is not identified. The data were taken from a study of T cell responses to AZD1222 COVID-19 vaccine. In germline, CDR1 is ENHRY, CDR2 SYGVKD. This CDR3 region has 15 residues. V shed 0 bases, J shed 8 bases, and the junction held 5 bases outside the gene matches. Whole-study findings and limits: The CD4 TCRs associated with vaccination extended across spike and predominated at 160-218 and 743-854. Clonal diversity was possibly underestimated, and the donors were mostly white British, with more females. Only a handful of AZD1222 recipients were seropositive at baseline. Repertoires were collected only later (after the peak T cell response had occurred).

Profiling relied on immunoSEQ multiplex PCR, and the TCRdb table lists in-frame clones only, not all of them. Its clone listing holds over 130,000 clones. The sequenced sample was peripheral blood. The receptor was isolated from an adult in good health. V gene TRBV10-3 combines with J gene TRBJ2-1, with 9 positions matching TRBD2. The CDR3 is CAISESLAGAYEQFF. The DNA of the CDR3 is TGTGCCATCAGTGAGTCCTTAGCGGGGGCCTATGAGCAGTTCTTC.